This T cell receptor (beta chain) was identified during a study of T cell responses to AZD1222 COVID-19 vaccine listed by TCRdb under 2021. Study-level background: AZD1222 recipients whose second dose came at about 4 weeks and those whose second dose came at about 12 weeks were combined into one group, since spike-specific TCR depth and breadth did not differ between the two schedules. A total of over 230 trial participants underwent TCR sequencing, of whom nearly 210 had received two doses of AZD1222 and some 25 had received two doses of the MenACWY control vaccine. Enrollment into the trials was organized by age into subgroups of 18-55, 56-69 and 70-plus years, and those subgroups contained approximately 150, 30 and 60 TCR-sequenced participants, respectively.

What the study reported, not specific to this receptor: Most participants were white British and females outnumbered males, and the authors suggested that clonal diversity may have been underestimated. Epitopes outside the regions mutated in the B.1.351 and B.1.1.7 variants were reportedly recognized by nearly half of the unique spike-specific TCRs. Conclusions about previously exposed vaccinees were limited because only six AZD1222 recipients were SARS-CoV-2 seropositive at baseline. In the small 56-69-year group, the increase in depth fell short of significance, most likely because of low power. Because no day 14 peak-response samples were available, repertoires were characterized only after the peak T cell response. CD4 TCRs associated with the vaccine covered the entire spike protein, and the dominant responses were in regions 160-218 and 743-854. A significant rise in spike-specific TCR breadth and depth was observed after two AZD1222 doses relative to day 0 and relative to MenACWY recipients.

Concerning this clone: It lacks a known antigen. No clone much larger than this one lies a single base away; base qualities are absent.

Explained via the paper, the time point label denotes: baseline before first vaccination. Samples from vaccinated people were obtained from the UK trials COV001 and COV002, which included a single-blind randomized controlled phase 2/3 trial of AZD1222 (ChAdOx1 nCoV-19) in healthy adults. For TCRbeta chain sequencing, PBMC samples were collected from trial participants at day 0 and at day 28 after the second dose. From the cysteine through the phenylalanine, the CDR3 covers 11 amino acids. Only the CDR3 DNA stays, 33 bases, in frame from base 1. V is pruned by 3 bases and J by 10 bases, leaving 3 bases of the junction without a gene match. From the germline V gene, CDR1 is MGHDK and CDR2 is SYGVNS. The CDR3 regions of human TCRbeta chains were subjected to immunosequencing. The original pipeline was this. Repertoire TCRs were checked for matches against a reference library of SARS-CoV-2-specific TCRs that had been generated using the MIRA antigen-specificity platform. Breadth was defined as the fraction of unique TCRs that were SARS-CoV-2-associated, and depth was defined as the fraction of total T cells that were SARS-CoV-2-associated. Using the MIRA data, each spike-specific TCR was assigned both to the spike region to which the TCR was reactive and to a CD4 or CD8 class. Log10-transformed breadth and depth values were compared by one-way ANOVA with Sidak's multiple comparisons tests. The immuneACCESS repertoire file appears here via TCRdb, limited to in-frame rearrangements. These files lack a portion of the clones; in checked studies, under half of the deficit traces to unresolved V genes, and the cause of the others is not known. V, J and clone size are those of that table, while D and trimming were read from the DNA. In this sample the table shows 100,000 to 150,000 clones, over 90% of which occur a single time. In total, the top ten clones hold about 5% of the sample.

The rearrangement joined TRBV25-1 to TRBJ2-7, and 7 junctional nucleotides match TRBD1. This sequence was found in an adult in good health. The sequencing used peripheral blood, collected on day 0 of AZD1222 vaccination. The bases read TGTGCCAGCAGTGAGACAGGGTACCAGTACTTC. Its translation reads: CASSETGYQYF.